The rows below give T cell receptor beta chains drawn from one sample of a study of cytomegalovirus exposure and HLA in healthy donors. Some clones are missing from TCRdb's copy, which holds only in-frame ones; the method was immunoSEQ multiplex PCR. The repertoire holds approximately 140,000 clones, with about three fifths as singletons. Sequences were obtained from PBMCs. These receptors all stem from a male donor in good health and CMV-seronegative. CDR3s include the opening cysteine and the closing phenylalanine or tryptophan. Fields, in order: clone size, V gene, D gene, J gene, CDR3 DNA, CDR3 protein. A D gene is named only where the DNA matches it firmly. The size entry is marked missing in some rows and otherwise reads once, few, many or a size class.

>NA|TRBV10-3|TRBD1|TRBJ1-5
TGTGCCATCAGTGAGTCCGCCGGGACAGCAAATCAGCCCCAGCATTTT
CAISESAGTANQPQHF
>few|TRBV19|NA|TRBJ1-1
TGTGCCAGTAGTATGGTCGGGAATGAAGCTTTCTTT
CASSMVGNEAFF
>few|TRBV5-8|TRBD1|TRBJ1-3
TGTGCCAGCAGGGACAGGACAGGGAATGGAAACACCATATATTTT
CASRDRTGNGNTIYF
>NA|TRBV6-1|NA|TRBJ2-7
TGTGCCAGCAGATGGACAGCTCCCTACGAGCAGTACTTC
CASRWTAPYEQYF
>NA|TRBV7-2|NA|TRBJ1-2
TGTGCCAGCAGCTTAGTCCGGGATTCCTATGGCTACACCTTC
CASSLVRDSYGYTF
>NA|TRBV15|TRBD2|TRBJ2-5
TGTGCCACCAGCAGTGTAGCGGGGGGACAAGAGACCCAGTACTTC
CATSSVAGGQETQYF
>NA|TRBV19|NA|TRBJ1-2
TGTGCCAGTAGTATACGGACAGCTAACTATGGCTACACCTTC
CASSIRTANYGYTF
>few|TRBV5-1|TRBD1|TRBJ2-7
TGCGCCAGCAGCCTTGAAACCGGGACAGGCCTCTACTCGGAGTACTTC
CASSLETGTGLYSEYF
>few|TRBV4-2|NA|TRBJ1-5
TGTGCCAGCAGCCCTTCCGAGGGAGACGCCTCGTGGCAGCCCCAGCATTTT
CASSPSEGDASWQPQHF
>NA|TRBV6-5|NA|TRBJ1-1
TGTGCCAGCAGTTTACAGGGAGGGTGGACTGAAGCTTTCTTT
CASSLQGGWTEAFF
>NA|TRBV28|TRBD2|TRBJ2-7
TGTGCCAGCAGAGTAGCGGGCTACGAGCAGTACTTC
CASRVAGYEQYF
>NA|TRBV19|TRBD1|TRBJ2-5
TGTGCCAGTAGTCCTCGGACAGGGCAAGAGACCCAGTACTTC
CASSPRTGQETQYF
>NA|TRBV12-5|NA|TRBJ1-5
TGTGCTAGTGGTTTCACAGGGTTCGGTCAGCCCCAGCATTTT
CASGFTGFGQPQHF
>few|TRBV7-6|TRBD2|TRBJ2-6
TGTGCCAGCAGCCACACGGGACTAGCGGGGGGAAGTGTGGCTGGGGCCAACGTCCTGACTTTC
CASSHTGLAGGSVAGANVLTF
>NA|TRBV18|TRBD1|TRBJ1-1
TGTGCCAGCTCACCAAGGAGCGGGGGACAGGGCAATGAAGCTTTCTTT
CASSPRSGGQGNEAFF
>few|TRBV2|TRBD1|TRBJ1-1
TGTGCCAGCAGTCGGGACAGCTACAACACTGAAGCTTTCTTT
CASSRDSYNTEAFF
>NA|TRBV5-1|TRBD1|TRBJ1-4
TGCGCCAGCAGCTTGGAGGGACAGAGGGAAAAACTGTTTTTT
CASSLEGQREKLFF
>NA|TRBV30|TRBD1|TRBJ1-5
TGTGCCAGCTCTGGCGCAGGGGGAGTTATACGCAATCAGCCCCAGCATTTT
CASSGAGGVIRNQPQHF
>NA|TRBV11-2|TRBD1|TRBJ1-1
TGTGCCAGCAGCCCCAGGACAGGGGGCCTGAACACTGAAGCTTTCTTT
CASSPRTGGLNTEAFF
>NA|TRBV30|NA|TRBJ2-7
TGTGCCTGGGGCAGGGGCCACGAGCAGTACTTC
CAWGRGHEQYF
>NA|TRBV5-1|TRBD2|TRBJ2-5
TGCGCCAGCAGCCGGGGAGCGGGGCAAGAGACCCAGTACTTC
CASSRGAGQETQYF
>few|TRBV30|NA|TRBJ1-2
TGTGCCTGGAGCCCCGGACTCGGTGGCTACACCTTC
CAWSPGLGGYTF
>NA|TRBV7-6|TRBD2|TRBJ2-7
TGTGCCAGCAGCTTAGAAGGGACTAGCGTCGTCGAGCAGTACTTC
CASSLEGTSVVEQYF
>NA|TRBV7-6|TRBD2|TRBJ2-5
TGTGCCAGCAGCTTACTGGGACTAGCGGGGCGTCAAGAGACCCAGTACTTC
CASSLLGLAGRQETQYF
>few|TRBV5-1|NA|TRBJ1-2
TGCGCCAGCAGCGGCGACACCTCCTCCCACTATGGCTACACCTTC
CASSGDTSSHYGYTF
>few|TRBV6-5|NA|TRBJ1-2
TGTGCCAGCAGTGCGGACAGTCGCATCAGTCCGGGCTACACCTTC
CASSADSRISPGYTF
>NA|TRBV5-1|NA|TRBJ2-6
TGCGCCAGCAGCTTCACAGCCTCTGGGGCCAACGTCCTGACTTTC
CASSFTASGANVLTF
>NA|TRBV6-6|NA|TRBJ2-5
TGTGCCAGCCGTGTGGCAGAGACCCAGTACTTC
CASRVAETQYF
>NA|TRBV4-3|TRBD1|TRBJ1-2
TGCGCCAGCAGCCAGGAGGGACAGGGCCATAACTATGGCTACACCTTC
CASSQEGQGHNYGYTF
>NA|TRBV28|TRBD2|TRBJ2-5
TGTGCCAGCAGTTCGCCTGGGACTAGCGGGGAAGAGACCCAGTACTTC
CASSSPGTSGEETQYF
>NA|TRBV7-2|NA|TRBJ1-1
TGTGCCAGCAGCAAAAGCGGGGGCGACACTGAAGCTTTCTTT
CASSKSGGDTEAFF
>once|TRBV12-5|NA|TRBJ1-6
TGTCCCTCGAGCGGGGAGAATTCACCCCTCCACTTT
CPSSGENSPLHF